Listed below are T cell receptor beta chains from one sample, sequenced in a study of blood T cells in healthy people across ages. Each CDR3 protein gets one entry after TCRdb re-called the 5' RACE reads with MiXCR. This sample has approximately 940,000 distinct CDR3 sequences, with roughly 43% found just once. Specimen: blood. The source is a young man in good health. Each CDR3 is given with its conserved first and last residue. A D gene is named only where the DNA matches it firmly. Clone size is shown for a subset of rows, as once, few, many or a class of expanded clone.

TRBJ1-2,TRBV12-3/TRBV12-4,.,few,TGTGCCAGCGCACGAAAGGAGGGACCCTATGGCTACACCTTC,CASARKEGPYGYTF
TRBJ2-3,TRBV6-2/TRBV6-3,.,once,TGTGCCAGCAGCGGGACTTCGGAATCTGATACGCAGTATTTT,CASSGTSESDTQYF
TRBJ2-3,TRBV28,TRBD1,.,TGTGCCAGCAGTTTTAGGGGACAGGGGACAGGTACGCAGTATTTT,CASSFRGQGTGTQYF
TRBJ2-1,TRBV10-2,TRBD2,.,TGCGCCAGCGGGGATAGCGGGGGGGCGGAAGAGCAGTTCTTC,CASGDSGGAEEQFF
TRBJ2-1,TRBV6-5,TRBD2,few,TGTGCCAGTACCGGCGGGGGGGCCCCCAATGAGCAGTTCTTC,CASTGGGAPNEQFF
TRBJ2-7,TRBV27,.,.,TGTGCCAGCAGTTCTCGAGAGAGCTCCTACGAGCAGTACTTC,CASSSRESSYEQYF
TRBJ2-7,TRBV6-5,.,.,TGTGCCAGCAGTTCCGGGGGATCCTACAATGAGCAGTACTTC,CASSSGGSYNEQYF
TRBJ2-7,TRBV29-1,.,.,TGCAGCGTTGTCAAGGCGGGCCATAGCTCCTACGAGCAGTACTTC,CSVVKAGHSSYEQYF
TRBJ1-5,TRBV6-5,TRBD1,few,TGTGCCAGCAGTTACTCGGGACAGGGGGCTCAGCCCCAGCATTTT,CASSYSGQGAQPQHF
TRBJ2-7,TRBV20-1,.,.,TGCAGTGCTAGAGACCTCGGGCGGGGACCCTACGAGCAGTACTTC,CSARDLGRGPYEQYF
TRBJ1-2,TRBV28,.,.,TGTGCCACCCATGGGTTTGGAGTTGCGGACTATGGCTACACCTTC,CATHGFGVADYGYTF
TRBJ2-5,TRBV5-4,.,.,TGTGCCAGCAGCCCTGATCTCGCTCCAGGCAATGAGCAGTACTTC,CASSPDLAPGNEQYF
TRBJ1-2,TRBV6-4,.,.,TGTGCCAGCAGTGACTCGTCGATAACCCACGCACTCACCTTC,CASSDSSITHALTF
TRBJ1-6,TRBV4-2,.,many,TGTGCCAGCAGCCAAGTGAACACGGCTTCACCCCTCCACTTT,CASSQVNTASPLHF
TRBJ1-6,TRBV7-9,TRBD1,.,TGTGCCAGCAGCCAGGGACAGGGGACGAGGTTAACCCTCCACTTT,CASSQGQGTRLTLHF
TRBJ2-7,TRBV24-1,.,.,TGTGCCACCAGTGCGGCCGGGGTCCCTTACGAGCAGTACTTC,CATSAAGVPYEQYF
TRBJ2-3,TRBV28,.,.,TGTGCCAGCAGTTTAGTGGGGGACTCAGATACGCAGTATTTT,CASSLVGDSDTQYF
TRBJ1-1,TRBV20-1,.,.,TGCAGTGCTGCACTAAACACTGAAGCTTTCTTT,CSAALNTEAFF
TRBJ2-7,TRBV27,.,.,TGTGCCAGCAGTATACAGGGGAGCGGGTCCTACGAGCAGTACTTC,CASSIQGSGSYEQYF
TRBJ2-5,TRBV18,TRBD1,once,TGTGCCAGCTCACCACCGATGGACAGGGGGACCCAGTACTTC,CASSPPMDRGTQYF
TRBJ2-6,TRBV12-3/TRBV12-4,.,few,TGTGCCAGCAGCTTAGGGACACCATCTGGGGCCAACGTCCTGACTTTC,CASSLGTPSGANVLTF
TRBJ1-5,TRBV6-2/TRBV6-3,TRBD1,few,TGTGCCAGCAGCCGTGGGACAGGGCAGCCCCAGCATTTT,CASSRGTGQPQHF
TRBJ2-5,TRBV7-8,.,.,TGTGCCAGCAGCCAGAGGGCGGCTAGCACGGATGAGCAGTACTTC,CASSQRAASTDEQYF
TRBJ2-3,TRBV19,TRBD1,.,TGTGCCAGTAGGGACAGGATTCGCACAGATACGCAGTATTTT,CASRDRIRTDTQYF
TRBJ2-7,TRBV20-1,TRBD2,.,TGCAGTGCTAGAGATAGTCAGCGGGGGGGCTACGAGCGGTACTTC,CSARDSQRGGYERYF
TRBJ2-1,TRBV6-5,.,few,TGTGCCAGCAGTTATGGACACAACAATGAGCAGTTCTTC,CASSYGHNNEQFF
TRBJ1-4,TRBV20-1,.,many,TGCAGTGCGCCCAGTTCGGTGATAACTAATGAAAAACTGTTTTTT,CSAPSSVITNEKLFF
TRBJ1-2,TRBV27,TRBD1,.,TGTGCCAGCAGTCGTACAGGGGGGAATGGCTACACCTTC,CASSRTGGNGYTF
TRBJ2-1,TRBV7-6,.,few,TGTGCCAGCTCTTCCGACTGGATCAATGAGCAGTTCTTC,CASSSDWINEQFF
TRBJ1-2,TRBV2,.,.,TGTGCCAGCAGTGTAGGGGTGACCAACTATGGCTACACCTTC,CASSVGVTNYGYTF
TRBJ1-2,TRBV30,.,few,TGTGCCTGGAGTGTACTAGGTTATGGCTACACCTTC,CAWSVLGYGYTF
TRBJ2-5,TRBV5-1,TRBD2,.,TGCGCCAGCAGCACCGGACTAGCGGGGTTCCAAGAGACCCAGTACTTC,CASSTGLAGFQETQYF
TRBJ2-1,TRBV14,.,.,TGTGCCAGCAGCCAAGCGGGGGCCGCCTACAATGAGCAGTTCTTC,CASSQAGAAYNEQFF
TRBJ2-3,TRBV10-3,.,.,TGTGCCATCAGCTTACAGGCTAGCACAGATACGCAGTATTTT,CAISLQASTDTQYF
TRBJ1-2,TRBV19,.,few,TGTGCCAGTAGCGGAGATAACTATGGCTACACCTTC,CASSGDNYGYTF
TRBJ2-7,TRBV9,.,few,TGTGCCAGCAGCGTAGATCTGGGAGCCTACGAGCAGTACTTC,CASSVDLGAYEQYF
TRBJ2-3,TRBV10-2,TRBD2,few,TGCGCCAGCAGCCCCGCCAACGCGGGGGGCACAGATACGCAGTATTTT,CASSPANAGGTDTQYF
TRBJ2-1,TRBV5-1,.,.,TGCGCCAGCAGCTTCGGAGACAGCTCCTACAATGAGCAGTTCTTC,CASSFGDSSYNEQFF
TRBJ1-5,TRBV6-2/TRBV6-3,.,.,TGTGCCAGCAGTTACTCCGAGCTCCCCTCCAGCCCCGGTAATCAGCCCCAGCATTTT,CASSYSELPSSPGNQPQHF
TRBJ2-1,TRBV18,.,.,TGTGCCAGCTTAAGTGGGTTAGGGATCAATGAGCAGTTCTTC,CASLSGLGINEQFF
TRBJ2-5,TRBV2,TRBD1,.,TGTGCCAGCAGAGGACAGGGAGGAACGCAGTACTTC,CASRGQGGTQYF
TRBJ1-1,TRBV10-3,.,.,TGTGCCATCAGTGGAGGTGGGGGGATGAACACTGAAGCTTTCTTT,CAISGGGGMNTEAFF
TRBJ1-2,TRBV2,TRBD1,.,TGTGCCAGCAGTGCAAACAGGGGGACGGATGGCTACACCTTC,CASSANRGTDGYTF
TRBJ2-3,TRBV11-2,.,.,TGTGCCAGCAGCCCGGCCGGCTCAGATACGCAGTATTTT,CASSPAGSDTQYF
TRBJ1-1,TRBV10-3,.,.,TGTGCCATCAGTCACCCAGGGTACACTGAAGCTTTCTTT,CAISHPGYTEAFF
TRBJ2-3,TRBV6-2/TRBV6-3,.,.,TGTGCCAGCAGTTACTCGGACAGCAGAGATACGCAGTATTTT,CASSYSDSRDTQYF
TRBJ2-7,TRBV6-2/TRBV6-3,.,.,TGTGCCAGCTTTGGGTGGAATGAGCAGTACTTC,CASFGWNEQYF
TRBJ1-5,TRBV5-1,.,.,TGCGCCAGCAGAGGAGAGGGCAATCAGCCCCAGCATTTT,CASRGEGNQPQHF
TRBJ2-1,TRBV4-1,.,few,TGCGCCAGCAGCCAAGAGTCTTTGGGGACCGATGAGCAGTTCTTC,CASSQESLGTDEQFF
TRBJ1-4,TRBV10-3,TRBD1,few,TGTGCCATCAAAGGGACAGGGGCTGAAAAACTGTTTTTT,CAIKGTGAEKLFF
TRBJ2-3,TRBV28,TRBD2,.,TGTGCCAGCAGTTCCGGATCGCGGGGGGGCACAGATACGCAGTATTTT,CASSSGSRGGTDTQYF
TRBJ2-5,TRBV20-1,.,.,TGCAGTGCTAGAGATCGAACCCAGGGTGGTAAGACCCAGTACTTC,CSARDRTQGGKTQYF
TRBJ2-5,TRBV6-6,.,.,TGTGCCAGCACCAACGGGGGATACCAAGAGACCCAGTACTTC,CASTNGGYQETQYF
TRBJ2-7,TRBV7-8,TRBD1,.,TGTGCCGGCAGCCTCGGACAGGTCTCCTACGAGCAGTACTTC,CAGSLGQVSYEQYF
TRBJ2-1,TRBV27,TRBD1,few,TGTGCCAGCAGTACAGGGGGTACCCCCTACAATGAGCAGTTCTTC,CASSTGGTPYNEQFF
TRBJ1-1,TRBV15,.,.,TGTGCCACCAGCAGAGGAGGCGGTACTGAAGCTTTCTTT,CATSRGGGTEAFF
TRBJ2-1,TRBV3-1,.,.,TGTGCCGGCAGCCAAGTCGGGGGAGAGCAGTTCTTC,CAGSQVGGEQFF
TRBJ1-2,TRBV6-5,.,once,TGTGCCAGCAGCCAGCACAGTCAAACTAACTATGGCTACACCTTC,CASSQHSQTNYGYTF
TRBJ2-7,TRBV6-6,.,.,TGTGCCAGCAGTTCCCCCGGGAACTCCTACGAGCAGTACTTC,CASSSPGNSYEQYF